One and the same sample provided the 27 T cell receptor beta chains below, sequenced in a study of Graves' ophthalmopathy and Graves' hyperthyroidism. From RNA, the CDR3 regions of TCR beta chains were amplified and sequenced. The library came from an HTBI-primed first-round RT-PCR and a second-round multiplex PCR. Using its own MiXCR run on the multiplex PCR reads, TCRdb lists one record per CDR3 protein. The sample shows about 640,000 distinct CDR3 sequences, 35% to 45% of them seen only once. Sample: peripheral blood. The receptors were sampled from an adult man with Graves' ophthalmopathy.

This clonotype appeared once. The rearrangement links TRBV7-7 to TRBJ1-1; D remains ambiguous. With 5 bases removed from V and 0 bases from J, the gap between germline ends came to 13 bases. This CDR3 is built from 15 residues. Germline V gives CDR1 SSHAT, CDR2 FNYEAQ (reference sequence). The CDR3 nucleotides read TGTGCCAGCAGCCAAGAGACCAGATTGAACACTGAAGCTTTCTTT. Amino acids: CASSQETRLNTEAFF.

This rearrangement joins TRBV6-5 to TRBJ1-1; no reliable D call. Germline CDR1 MNHEY, CDR2 SVGAGI. There are 11 residues in the CDR3. Trimming removed 9 bases at V and 8 bases at J, with 13 bases between. CDR3 coding DNA: TGTGCCAGTAGTCGGAGTGGGGAAGCTTTCTTT. Protein product: CASSRSGEAFF.

This clonotype occurred many times. V is TRBV20-1 and J is TRBJ1-6; D call uncertain. Trimming cost V 5 bases and J 6 bases, with 11 bases left between them. Germline assignment: CDR1 DFQATT and CDR2 SNEGSKA (reference sequence). CDR3 length: 13 residues. The chain's CDR3 is CSALQSVNSPLHF. DNA of the CDR3: TGCAGTGCTTTGCAGTCAGTTAATTCACCCCTCCACTTT.

The V call is TRBV27, the J call TRBJ1-1; D is possibly TRBD1 (6 bases). The germline V gene encodes CDR1 MNHEY and CDR2 SMNVEV (reference sequence). The CDR3 is 10 residues long. CDR3 nucleotide sequence: TGTGCACGATGGACAGTTGAAGCTTTCTTT. Its protein is CARWTVEAFF.

A single count supports this clonotype. V gene TRBV6-5 combines with J gene TRBJ1-4; 8 bases match TRBD1. The trim removed 2 bases at V and 10 bases at J, leaving 6 bases unmatched. The germline V gene encodes CDR1 MNHEY and CDR2 SVGAGI. The CDR3 is 14 amino acids. The CDR3 bases are TGTGCCAGCAGTTACGAGGACAGGGAAGGAAAACTGTTTTTT. It yields the protein CASSYEDREGKLFF.

The J gene is TRBJ2-7, the V gene TRBV5-1; D unresolved. Trimming shortened V by 0 bases and J by 1 base, and 14 bases separated the two germline ends. Germline V gene data show CDR1 as SGHRS and CDR2 as YFSETQ. This CDR3 comprises 16 residues. The CDR3 spells CASSLVAGVRSYEQYF. The CDR3 DNA reads as TGCGCCAGCAGCTTGGTGGCAGGAGTAAGGTCCTACGAGCAGTACTTC.

This chain joins TRBV7-6 and TRBJ2-2, with 7 bases that match TRBD1. The germline V gene has CDR1 SGHVS and CDR2 FNYEAQ. The CDR3 runs to 17 residues. V lost 5 bases and J lost 0; bases outside the gene matches: 9. The CDR3 sequence: CASSTRTGTANTGELFF. CDR3 nucleotide sequence: TGTGCCAGCAGCACACGGACCGGGACAGCGAACACCGGGGAGCTGTTTTTT.

As to this clonotype: Its ends do not fully match the called genes, so a read error is possible. The CDR3 DNA sequence: TGTGCCAGCAGTTACGGCGGCATCACCTCCTACTTC. This encodes CASSYGGITSYF. The chain combines TRBV10-3 with TRBJ2-5; D remains unclear. This CDR3 comprises 12 residues. Germline-derived CDR1 and CDR2 are ENHRY and SYGVKD.

The genes are TRBV7-9 and TRBJ1-1; D is unclear. The V gene lost 1 base and the J gene lost 5 bases, with 14 bases spanning the gap. From germline, CDR1 is SEHNR and CDR2 FQNEAQ (reference sequence). The CDR3 is 15 residues long. Written as DNA, the CDR3 is TGTGCCAGCAGCTTAGGAGGACGTCGGGATACTGAAGCTTTCTTT. Amino acid sequence: CASSLGGRRDTEAFF.

Remarks on this clonotype: This clone may be a read error of a much larger clone one base away. The J gene is TRBJ2-6, the V gene TRBV7-2; tentative D call: TRBD2 (6 bases). The CDR3 totals 16 residues. CDR1 SGHTA and CDR2 FQGNSA come from the germline V gene. CDR3 residues: CASSREPSSGANVLAF. The CDR3 bases are TGTGCCAGCAGCCGGGAGCCTAGCTCTGGGGCCAACGTCCTGGCTTTC.

This clonotype was seen a few times. V and J are TRBV7-2 and TRBJ1-4, with a possible D match to TRBD1 (6 bases). Trimming removed 5 bases at V and 8 bases at J, with 18 bases between. The CDR3 is 15 residues long. The germline CDR1 and CDR2 sequences are SGHTA and FQGNSA. CDR3 nucleotide sequence: TGTGCCAGCAGCCAAGACTGGGGGGCAGGCGAAAAACTGTTTTTT. Amino acids: CASSQDWGAGEKLFF.

At least ten counts were recorded for this clonotype. V usage is TRBV7-8 and J usage is TRBJ1-1, with D possibly being TRBD1 (6 bases). Trimming removed 0 bases at V and 1 base at J, with 15 bases between. Germline assignment: CDR1 SGHVS and CDR2 FQNEAQ. The CDR3 is 17 residues long. CDR3 in amino acids: CASSLAVQGNRNTEAFF. The DNA for the CDR3 is TGTGCCAGCAGCTTAGCGGTTCAGGGGAATAGGAACACTGAAGCTTTCTTT. Supplemented by reference TRBV7-8 and TRBJ1-1, the full variable domain reads GAGVSQSPRYKVAKRGQDVALRCDPISGHVSLFWYQQALGQGPEFLTYFQNEAQLDKSGLPSDRFFAERPEGSVSTLKIQRTQQEDSAVYLCASSLAVQGNRNTEAFFGQGTRLTVV.

Note on this clonotype: A much larger clonotype is one base distant, so this may be a read error. This rearrangement joins TRBV2 to TRBJ2-5; D uncertain. CDR1 SNHLY and CDR2 FYNNEI come from the germline V gene. CDR3 size: 11 residues. V dropped 8 bases and J dropped 0 bases, with 4 bases sitting between them. CDR3: CASQDQETQYF. The CDR3 region has the DNA TGTGCCAGCCAGGACCAAGAGACCCAGTACTTC.

About this clonotype itself: With a much larger clone just one base away, this may be a read error. J is TRBJ2-5 and V is TRBV9; D unclear. The end of the DNA fits TRBJ2-7 better, so the J call may be wrong. This CDR3 is built from 15 residues. Germline V gene lookup returns CDR1 SGDLS and CDR2 YYNGEE. The CDR3 region is CASSDPIGPSYEQYF. The DNA of the CDR3 is TGTGCCAGCAGCGACCCCATAGGCCCATCCTACGAGCAGTACTTC.

At least ten counts were recorded for this clonotype. The chain has TRBV6-2 or TRBV6-3 and TRBJ1-2; D is ambiguous. Trimming cost V 8 bases and J 6 bases, with 13 bases left between them. The CDR3 runs 12 residues. Germline V gene sequence: CDR1 MNHEY, CDR2 SVGEGT. CDR3 residues: CASDGRADGYTF. CDR3 DNA: TGTGCCAGCGATGGTAGGGCTGATGGCTACACCTTC.

J is TRBJ1-6 and V is TRBV10-3, with D unresolved. V was shortened by 2 bases and J by 10 bases, with 6 bases between the two germline ends. Germline V gene data show CDR1 as ENHRY and CDR2 as SYGVKD. There are 12 residues in the CDR3. In DNA form, the CDR3 reads TGTGCCATCAGTGAGGGGGAGTCACCCCTCCACTTT. Encoded protein: CAISEGESPLHF.

This chain links TRBV20-1 with TRBJ2-1, with D perhaps TRBD2 (6 bases). The germline CDR1 and CDR2 sequences are DFQATT and SNEGSKA (reference sequence). The V end lost 3 bases, the J end lost 4 bases, and 16 bases lay between the germline ends. The CDR3 loop spans 15 amino acids. The CDR3 loop reads CSARQFGGEYNEQFF. CDR3 coding DNA: TGCAGTGCTAGGCAATTCGGCGGGGAGTACAATGAGCAGTTCTTC.

The rearrangement links TRBV2 to TRBJ1-2; 8 bases match TRBD1. V lost 6 bases and J lost 4; bases outside the gene matches: 10. The germline gives CDR1 SNHLY, CDR2 FYNNEI. The CDR3 consists of 15 residues. The CDR3 DNA sequence: TGTGCCAGCAGCTTTGTCCAGGGGGCGGGCTATGGCTACACCTTC. Translation: CASSFVQGAGYGYTF.

For this clonotype: At one end, the junction sequence differs from germline, possibly due to a read error. This chain uses TRBV4-1 with TRBJ2-5; D gene ambiguous. Germline CDR1 reads MGHRA; CDR2 reads YSYEKL. The CDR3 spans 14 residues. CDR3 nucleotide sequence: TGCGCCAACAGCCTGCCCCGATCTGCGGAGACCCAGTACTTC. Its protein is CANSLPRSAETQYF.

The chain combines TRBV9 with TRBJ2-7; 14 bases map to TRBD2. The CDR3 spans 14 residues. Germline loops: CDR1 SGDLS, CDR2 YYNGEE. J gave up 9 bases and V 3 bases, and 5 bases lay outside the gene matches. As DNA, the CDR3 is TGTGCCAGCAGCGGCGGACTAGCGGGAGGCCTGCAGTACTTC. This sequence encodes CASSGGLAGGLQYF.

This clonotype was counted at least ten times. DNA of the CDR3: TGTGCCAGCCCCCGGGACAAGAGCTCCTACGAGCAGTACTTC. Translating gives CASPRDKSSYEQYF. The chain links TRBV2 to TRBJ2-7, with D possibly TRBD1 on 6 matching bases. The ends were cut back, 8 bases at V and 0 bases at J, with 14 bases in the middle. From germline, CDR1 is SNHLY and CDR2 FYNNEI. The CDR3 consists of 14 residues. Based on the CDR3 plus reference TRBV2 and TRBJ2-7, the full variable domain is EPEVTQTPSHQVTQMGQEVILRCVPISNHLYFYWYRQILGQKVEFLVSFYNNEISEKSEIFDDQFSVERPDGSNFTLKIRSTKLEDSAMYFCASPRDKSSYEQYFGPGTRLTVT.

This clonotype has ten or more counts. The J gene is TRBJ1-1, the V gene TRBV25-1; possible D gene TRBD1, 5 bases. The V end lost 4 bases, the J end lost 0 bases, and 15 bases lay between the germline ends. Germline V gene data show CDR1 as MGHDK and CDR2 as SYGVNS. This CDR3 comprises 16 residues. CDR3 in amino acids: CASSVVRGHLNTEAFF. The DNA of the CDR3 is TGTGCCAGCAGTGTCGTCCGGGGCCATTTGAACACTGAAGCTTTCTTT.

The rearrangement joins TRBV25-1 to TRBJ2-7; perhaps TRBD2 as D (5 bases). V dropped 6 bases and J dropped 0 bases, with 18 bases sitting between them. The CDR3 totals 16 residues. Germline V gene data show CDR1 as MGHDK and CDR2 as SYGVNS. The CDR3 sequence is CASSQDRLAYSYEQYF. The CDR3 nucleotides are TGTGCCAGCAGCCAAGATAGGCTAGCCTACTCCTACGAGCAGTACTTC.

The table lists this clonotype with many counts. V is TRBV6-6 and J is TRBJ2-7, with 8 bases lining up with TRBD2. V was pared by 7 bases and J by 6 bases, with 8 bases of the junction left unmatched. The CDR3 is made up of 13 amino acids. Looked up from germline, CDR1 is MNHNY and CDR2 is SVGAGI (reference sequence). CDR3 in amino acids: CASTFSGGIEQYF. CDR3 in DNA: TGTGCCAGCACCTTTTCGGGAGGGATCGAGCAGTACTTC.

This clonotype has at least ten counts. The J gene is TRBJ2-7, the V gene TRBV2, with no clear D. Germline V CDR1 and CDR2: SNHLY, FYNNEI. CDR3 length: 11 residues. The V end lost 2 bases, the J end lost 5 bases, and 4 bases lay between the germline ends. CDR3 bases: TGTGCCAGCAGTGAATACGACGAGCAGTACTTC. It codes for CASSEYDEQYF.

The gene calls are TRBV13 and TRBJ1-3; TRBD1 matches at 7 bases. Germline lookup yields CDR1 PRHDT and CDR2 FYEKMQ (reference sequence). The CDR3 consists of 17 residues. J was trimmed by 0 bases and V by 5 bases; bases with no gene match: 10. DNA for the CDR3: TGTGCCAGCAGCGACAACAGGGGCGGCAGCTCTGGAAACACCATATATTTT. Amino acid sequence: CASSDNRGGSSGNTIYF.

This clonotype was counted between two and nine times. This sequence joins TRBV7-3 and TRBJ1-2; no definite D call. The CDR3 is 12 residues long. The ends were cut back, 4 bases at V and 10 bases at J, with 13 bases in the middle. CDR1 SGHTA and CDR2 FQGTGA come from the germline V gene. The CDR3 nucleotides read TGTGCCAGCAGCTCCCCGTTGGCAAACTACACCTTC. It translates to CASSSPLANYTF.